In its sample, the clone carrying this T cell receptor beta chain was seen once. The target antigen is unknown. The data belong to a study of cytomegalovirus exposure and HLA in healthy donors. Broader study findings: Versus the approximately 670-donor mean, an Asian-associated ancestry cluster reportedly showed fewer N-insertions in a later analysis. Donors were assumed by presence/absence analyses to have roughly uniform sequencing depth. Sequencing had likely introduced a cluster of highly shared sequence variants as an artifact.

CDR1 and CDR2 (germline): MGHRA, YSYEKL. Trimming cost V 1 base and J 5 bases; bases outside gene matches: 7. The CDR3 covers 16 residues. Researchers ran the PCR with 60 Vbeta and 13 Jbeta primers. Data came from immunoSEQ multiplex PCR; TCRdb stores just in-frame clones and leaves some out. Here the sample spans around 130,000 clones, 65% to 90% being singletons. Specimen: PBMCs. The V and J genes are TRBV4-1 and TRBJ1-2; 10 bases agree with TRBD1. The TCR originated in a woman in her late teens or twenties in good health and CMV-seropositive. For the CDR3, the DNA is TGCGCCAGCAGCCAAGGAGGCGGGACAGGGGAATATGGCTACACCTTC. Translated, it gives CASSQGGGTGEYGYTF.